One T cell receptor (beta chain) is described in this entry. This clonotype turned up a few times. The clone's antigen remains unknown. No base quality information exists; no much larger clone differs at one position. The treatment or condition label for this specimen denotes: in vitro stimulation with specific CMV peptide epitopes to enrich CMV-specific T cells. Sequences MNHEY (CDR1) and SMNVEV (CDR2) are obtained from the germline V gene (reference sequence). V and J are trimmed by 0 bases and 6 bases, and the gene matches miss 11 bases of the junction. The cysteine opens and the phenylalanine closes a CDR3 of 17 amino acids. Only CDR3 DNA remains: 51 bases, in frame from the first base. The sequencer was an Illumina HiSeq 1500. TCRdb reran the public reads through fastp at Q25 and MiXCR, keeping productive beta chains. Rows are unified per CDR3 protein, each entry keeping the most common DNA and genes. Recorded for this sample are about 770,000 distinct CDR3 sequences; roughly 29% of them occurred a single time. Around 14% of the sample lies in the top ten.

The data are from a study of T cell repertoires in cytomegalovirus infection (dated by TCRdb to about 2019). For the study in its entirety: Recently identified HLA-C-restricted CMV epitopes, whose presentation resists viral immunomodulation, were targeted by peptide stimulations together with well-studied HLA-B-restricted epitopes. The HLA type of each donor mattered for the analysis, because public TCR beta signatures pointed to carriage of CMV infection along with the matching HLA type.

Results and caveats for the whole study, not just this receptor: The ex vivo response was dominated by HLA-C-restricted CMV-specific TCR beta clonotypes, which also provided the single most frequent clonotype in two of eight donors. Cumulative frequency of public TCR beta family members discriminated carriers of CMV infection plus the relevant HLA type in this cohort and an independent roughly 340-donor cohort.

The sequence derives from a human donor in good health (CMV status not recorded). Some clones in this sample may be carry-over from other donors' samples. The sample consisted of cultured CD8+ T cells from PBMCs, taken from culture after CMV antigen stimulation. The rearrangement joined TRBV27 to TRBJ1-2, with TRBD1 identical over 9 junction bases. The DNA reads as follows: TGTGCCAGCAGTTTATCGATCGGGGGACAGGGTTACAATGGCTACACCTTC. Translation gives CASSLSIGGQGYNGYTF.